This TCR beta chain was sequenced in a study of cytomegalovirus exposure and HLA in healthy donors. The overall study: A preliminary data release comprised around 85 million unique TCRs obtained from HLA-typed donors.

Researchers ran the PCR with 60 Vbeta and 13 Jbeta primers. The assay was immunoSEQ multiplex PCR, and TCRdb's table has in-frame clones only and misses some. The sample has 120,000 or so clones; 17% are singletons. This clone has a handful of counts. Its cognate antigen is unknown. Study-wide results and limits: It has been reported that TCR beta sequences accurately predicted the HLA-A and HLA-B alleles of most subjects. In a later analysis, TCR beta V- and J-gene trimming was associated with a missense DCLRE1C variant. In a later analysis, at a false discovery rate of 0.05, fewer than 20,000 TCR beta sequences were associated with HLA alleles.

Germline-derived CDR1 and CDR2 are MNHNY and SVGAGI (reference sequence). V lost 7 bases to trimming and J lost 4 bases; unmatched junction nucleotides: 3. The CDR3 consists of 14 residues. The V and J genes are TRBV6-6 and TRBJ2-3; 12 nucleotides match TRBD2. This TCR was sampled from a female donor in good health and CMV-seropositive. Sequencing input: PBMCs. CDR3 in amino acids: CASKTSGGSDTQYF. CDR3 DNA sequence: TGTGCCAGCAAGACTAGCGGGGGCTCAGATACGCAGTATTTT.